Shown below are 26 T cell receptor beta chains from a single sample sequenced in a study of T cells after yellow fever vaccination. TCRdb reprocessed the 5' RACE reads with MiXCR, giving one entry per CDR3 protein. Among about 340,000 distinct CDR3 sequences listed, roughly an eighth were seen once. The sample here was CD4+ T cells sorted from PBMCs, taken 15 days after the yellow fever booster vaccination. The receptor set was obtained from a man younger than 35 who received the YFV17D yellow fever vaccine.

This clonotype came up a few times. The chain uses TRBV5-1 and TRBJ1-3; possible D gene TRBD1, 6 bases. This CDR3 comprises 17 residues. Trimming removed 4 bases at V and 2 bases at J, with 19 bases between. Germline loops: CDR1 SGHRS, CDR2 YFSETQ. CDR3 nucleotides: TGCGCCAGCAGCGCCGGGACACTTAGTGCGGCTGGAAACACCATATATTTT. As protein: CASSAGTLSAAGNTIYF.

V is TRBV7-8 and J is TRBJ2-3, with 9 bases that match TRBD1. The junction had 13 bases not matched to a gene; V was cut back by 5 bases and J by 10 bases. The CDR3 has 15 amino acids. CDR1 and CDR2 (germline): SGHVS, FQNEAQ. In DNA form, the CDR3 reads TGTGCCAGCAGCGCGCACCGGACAGGGGCTCGGGCGCAGTATTTT. The encoded protein is CASSAHRTGARAQYF.

The chain uses TRBV11-2 and TRBJ1-1, with 8 bases fitting TRBD1. CDR1 is SGHAT and CDR2 is FQNNGV in the germline V gene. V shed 4 bases and J 5 bases; nucleotides not matched to a gene: 3. The CDR3 loop spans 13 amino acids. CDR3 region: CASSSQGATEAFF. For the CDR3, the DNA is TGTGCCAGCAGCTCCCAGGGGGCGACTGAAGCTTTCTTT.

This clonotype has just a few counts. The J gene is TRBJ2-7, the V gene TRBV6-1, with 9 bases aligning to TRBD1. The CDR3 covers 17 residues. The J segment lost 3 bases and the V segment lost 6 bases, leaving 15 bases of the junction unmatched. CDR1 and CDR2 (germline): MNHNS, SASEGT. The DNA for the CDR3 is TGTGCCAGCAGCCCCAAGCCCGGGACAGGGAGGAACTACGAGCAGTACGTC. Its translation is CASSPKPGTGRNYEQYV.

In this sample, this clonotype turned up a few times. The gene calls are TRBV24-1 and TRBJ2-1; 7 nucleotides align to TRBD2. The ends lost 4 bases at V and 3 bases at J; junction bases unmatched: 5. Germline CDR1 and CDR2: KGHDR and SFDVKD. The CDR3 loop spans 15 amino acids. CDR3 residues: CATSEVGGVYNEQFF. CDR3 DNA sequence: TGTGCCACCAGTGAGGTGGGGGGGGTCTACAATGAGCAGTTCTTC.

This clonotype appeared a few times. V gene TRBV7-3 combines with J gene TRBJ1-2; 7 nucleotides match TRBD1. V lost 5 bases, J lost 14 bases, and 14 bases stayed unmatched. This CDR3 has 13 residues. The germline V gene has CDR1 SGHTA and CDR2 FQGTGA. The CDR3 sequence: CASSPQNTDRPTF. The CDR3, as DNA: TGTGCCAGCAGCCCACAAAATACGGACAGGCCTACCTTC.

This clonotype has only a few counts. J is TRBJ1-3 and V is TRBV3-1; D remains ambiguous. Germline lookup yields CDR1 LGHDT and CDR2 YNNKEL (reference sequence). The CDR3 totals 16 residues. Trimming stripped 0 bases from V and 2 bases from J, with 11 bases between. Written as DNA, the CDR3 is TGTGCCAGCAGCCAAGATTTTCCCGGGGCTGGAAACACCATATATTTT. This gives the protein CASSQDFPGAGNTIYF.

This clonotype was detected a few times. V and J are TRBV11-2 and TRBJ2-7; perhaps TRBD2 as D (6 bases). CDR1 and CDR2 (germline): SGHAT, FQNNGV. Trimming left V 8 bases short and J 0 bases short, with 14 bases between. This CDR3 comprises 14 residues. The DNA of the CDR3 is TGTGCCAGCGGGTCATACGGGAGCTCCTACGAGCAGTACTTC. This codes for CASGSYGSSYEQYF.

Only a few counts were recorded for this clonotype. The chain is built from TRBV9 and TRBJ1-1; 8 nucleotides agree with TRBD1. This CDR3 has 14 residues. V was pared by 0 bases and J by 6 bases, with 4 bases of the junction left unmatched. Germline values: CDR1 SGDLS, CDR2 YYNGEE. The CDR3: CASSVGTGIAEAFF. In DNA, the CDR3 is TGTGCCAGCAGCGTAGGGACAGGGATTGCTGAAGCTTTCTTT.

This clonotype was counted many times. This CDR3 reads CASSQDGMGPEYF. The CDR3, as DNA: TGCGCCAGCAGCCAAGACGGGATGGGGCCTGAGTACTTC. The chain recombines TRBV4-1 with TRBJ2-5; D tentatively reads TRBD1 or TRBD2 (5 bases each). There are 13 residues in the CDR3. Trimming pared 0 bases from V and 12 bases from J, leaving 14 bases between. Germline V gene sequence: CDR1 MGHRA, CDR2 YSYEKL.

This clonotype was counted only a few times. The chain carries TRBV15 and TRBJ2-7; D call uncertain. There are 14 residues in the CDR3. CDR1 is LNHNV and CDR2 is YYDKDF in the germline V gene (reference sequence). V lost 1 base and J 2 bases, leaving 9 bases between the germline ends. DNA of the CDR3: TGTGCCACCAGCAGAGGGGCGAAACCCTACGAGCAGTACGTC. Translated: CATSRGAKPYEQYV.

At least ten counts were recorded for this clonotype. V and J are TRBV5-1 and TRBJ1-1; D remains unclear. This CDR3 has 14 amino acids. Germline CDR1 is SGHRS and CDR2 is YFSETQ. V was trimmed by 1 base and J by 0 bases, leaving 7 bases between them. The CDR3 loop is CASSLLPMNTEAFF. CDR3 DNA sequence: TGCGCCAGCAGCTTGCTCCCAATGAACACTGAAGCTTTCTTT.

This chain joins TRBV20-1 and TRBJ1-4, with 7 bases lining up with TRBD1. The length of the CDR3 is 13 residues. V shed 8 bases and J 4 bases; nucleotides not matched to a gene: 7. CDR1 is DFQATT, CDR2 SNEGSKA, per germline (reference sequence). CDR3 nucleotide sequence: TGCAGTTCACCGGGACAGTTTAATGAAAAACTGTTTTTT. Amino acid sequence: CSSPGQFNEKLFF.

CDR3 region: CASSRSDRGLDYGYTF. CDR3 coding DNA: TGTGCCAGCAGTCGAAGTGACAGGGGGCTAGACTATGGCTACACCTTC. V gene TRBV6-6 combines with J gene TRBJ1-2; 10 bases are a match to TRBD1. V trimming: 5 bases; J trimming: 3 bases; junction bases outside the gene matches: 9. Germline CDR1 and CDR2: MNHNY and SVGAGI (reference sequence). The CDR3 has 16 residues.

This chain connects TRBV3-1 to TRBJ1-1, with D unclear. CDR3 length: 13 amino acids. The V and J ends lost 4 bases and 1 base respectively, with 7 bases between them. The V gene's germline CDR1 is LGHDT and CDR2 YNNKEL (reference sequence). CDR3 sequence: CASSPPTNTEAFF. The DNA of the CDR3 is TGTGCCAGCAGCCCACCTACGAACACTGAAGCTTTCTTT.

The chain combines TRBV15 with TRBJ2-7; TRBD2 aligns across 11 bases. Germline CDR1 reads LNHNV; CDR2 reads YYDKDF (reference sequence). With V trimmed by 2 bases and J by 3 bases, 3 bases remained unmatched. CDR3 size: 15 residues. The CDR3 bases are TGTGCCACCAGCAGACTAGCGGGGGGCGGCTACGAGCAGTACTTC. As protein: CATSRLAGGGYEQYF.

The J gene is TRBJ2-7, the V gene TRBV5-1; 8 bases are shared with TRBD1. Germline lookup yields CDR1 SGHRS and CDR2 YFSETQ. Trimming removed 5 bases from V and 2 bases from J; junction bases left unmatched: 12. This CDR3 has 16 amino acids. CDR3 amino acids: CASRPGGDLGPYEQYV. CDR3 DNA: TGCGCCAGCAGGCCAGGGGGCGACTTGGGTCCCTACGAGCAGTACGTC.

The chain combines TRBV20-1 with TRBJ2-2; unclear D gene. Trimming cost V 6 bases and J 4 bases, with 9 bases left between them. From germline, CDR1 is DFQATT and CDR2 SNEGSKA (reference sequence). There are 12 residues in the CDR3. The CDR3 protein is CSAAGPTGELFF. CDR3 DNA: TGCAGTGCGGCAGGTCCCACCGGGGAGCTGTTTTTT.

This clonotype showed up many times. The J gene is TRBJ1-1, the V gene TRBV7-9, with D hard to call. CDR1 and CDR2 (germline): SEHNR, FQNEAQ (reference sequence). With 1 base removed from V and 4 bases from J, the gap between germline ends came to 4 bases. This CDR3 is built from 12 residues. The CDR3 loop is CASSLVITEAFF. The CDR3 bases are TGTGCCAGCAGCTTAGTTATCACTGAAGCTTTCTTT.

This clonotype turned up a few times. The gene calls are TRBV18 and TRBJ1-1; the match to TRBD1 covers 8 bases. This CDR3 comprises 13 residues. The V segment lost 6 bases and the J segment 10 bases; nucleotides outside the gene matches: 10. Germline V gene sequence: CDR1 KGHSH, CDR2 LQKENI. The CDR3 protein is CASSKGQDVGAFF. The CDR3 nucleotides are TGTGCCAGCTCCAAGGGACAGGACGTCGGAGCTTTCTTT.

The chain is built from TRBV11-2 and TRBJ1-6; D is uncertain. From germline, CDR1 is SGHAT and CDR2 FQNNGV. This CDR3 has 13 amino acids. V lost 6 bases and J lost 6, with 9 bases in between. DNA of the CDR3: TGTGCCAGCAGTATCGGACTTAATTCACCCCTCCACTTT. This translates into CASSIGLNSPLHF. Based on the CDR3 plus reference TRBV11-2 and TRBJ1-6, the full variable domain is EAGVAQSPRYKIIEKRQSVAFWCNPISGHATLYWYQQILGQGPKLLIQFQNNGVVDDSQLPKDRFSAERLKGVDSTLKIQPAKLEDSAVYLCASSIGLNSPLHFGNGTRLTVT.

A few counts support this clonotype. V usage is TRBV7-9 and J usage is TRBJ2-7; 10 nucleotides match TRBD1. CDR1 is SEHNR and CDR2 is FQNEAQ in the germline V gene (reference sequence). V lost 0 bases to trimming and J lost 4 bases; unmatched junction nucleotides: 3. There are 15 residues in the CDR3. The CDR3 DNA is TGTGCCAGCAGCTTAGCCGGGACAGGGGAATACGAGCAGTACGTC. It yields the protein CASSLAGTGEYEQYV.

The chain links TRBV9 to TRBJ2-1, with D perhaps matching TRBD1 or TRBD2 (5 bases each). Trimming left V 1 base short and J 10 bases short, with 12 bases between. The CDR3 covers 13 residues. CDR1 is SGDLS and CDR2 is YYNGEE in the germline V gene. The CDR3 region is CASSVNGASEQFF. The CDR3 DNA is TGTGCCAGCAGCGTAAACGGGGCCAGCGAGCAGTTCTTC.

This clonotype was seen more than once but under ten times. V is TRBV6-2 or TRBV6-3 and J is TRBJ1-1; tentative D call: TRBD1 (6 bases). The germline gives CDR1 MNHEY, CDR2 SVGEGT. This CDR3 contains 14 residues. V was trimmed by 6 bases and J by 5 bases, leaving 16 bases between them. CDR3 bases: TGTGCCAGCAGGGGACTATTCACAGGGACTGAAGCTTTCTTT. Its protein is CASRGLFTGTEAFF.

The V gene is TRBV4-2, the J gene TRBJ2-2, with D possibly being TRBD2 (5 bases). The CDR3 is 16 residues long. Germline assignment: CDR1 LGHNA and CDR2 YNFKEQ. The V end lost 1 base, the J end lost 7 bases, and 16 bases lay between the germline ends. CDR3 in DNA: TGTGCCAGCAGCCAAGTGGACTTCCGGGGTGTCGGGGAGCTGTTTTTT. Translating gives CASSQVDFRGVGELFF.

This clonotype was recorded at least ten times. The V and J genes are TRBV20-1 and TRBJ1-1; D is perhaps TRBD1 (6 bases). Trimming removed 4 bases at V and 1 base at J, with 13 bases between. CDR1 is DFQATT and CDR2 is SNEGSKA in the germline V gene (reference sequence). The CDR3 runs to 14 residues. The CDR3 nucleotides read TGCAGTGCTATCAGACAGGACACGAACACTGAAGCTTTCTTT. Its protein product is CSAIRQDTNTEAFF.